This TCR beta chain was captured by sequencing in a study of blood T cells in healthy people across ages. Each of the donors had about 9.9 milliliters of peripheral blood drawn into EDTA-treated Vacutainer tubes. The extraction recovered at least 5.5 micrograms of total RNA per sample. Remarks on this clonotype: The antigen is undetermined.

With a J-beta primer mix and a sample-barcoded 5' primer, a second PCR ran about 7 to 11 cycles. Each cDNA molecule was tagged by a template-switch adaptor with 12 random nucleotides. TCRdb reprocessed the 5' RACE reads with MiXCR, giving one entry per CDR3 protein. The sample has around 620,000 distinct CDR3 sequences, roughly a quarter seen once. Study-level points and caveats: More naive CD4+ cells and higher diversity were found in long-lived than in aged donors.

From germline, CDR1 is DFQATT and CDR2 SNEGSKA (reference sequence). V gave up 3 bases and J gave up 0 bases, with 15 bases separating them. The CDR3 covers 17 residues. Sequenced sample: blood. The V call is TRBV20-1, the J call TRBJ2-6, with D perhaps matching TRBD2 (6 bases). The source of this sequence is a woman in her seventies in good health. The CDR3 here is CSASGRHQDSGANVLTF. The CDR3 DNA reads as TGCAGTGCTAGCGGGAGACACCAAGACTCTGGGGCCAACGTCCTGACTTTC.